The source of this TCR beta chain is a study of cytomegalovirus exposure and HLA in healthy donors. Across the whole study: Across roughly 400 genotyped donors, over 70% landed in the Caucasian-associated ancestry cluster.

13 Jbeta primers and 60 Vbeta primers were used for the PCR. TCRdb's table, derived via immunoSEQ multiplex PCR, lists solely in-frame clones and lacks some. The sample has roughly 190,000 clones; more than 60% are singletons. CDR1 is MNHEY, CDR2 SVGAGI, per germline. This CDR3 has 13 residues. V dropped 6 bases and J dropped 5 bases, with 13 bases sitting between them. Material: PBMCs. The chain employs TRBV6-5 and TRBJ1-2, with D maybe TRBD1 (5 bases). The receptor comes from a woman aged 30 to 39 in good health and CMV-seropositive. The DNA of the CDR3 is TGTGCCAGCAGAGTCGACAGAAAGTATGGCTACACCTTC. This translates into CASRVDRKYGYTF.